The entry that follows covers one T cell receptor beta chain sequence. Its antigen is as yet unknown. The CDR3 is 15 amino acids. Trimming cost V 7 bases and J 1 base; bases outside gene matches: 6. Next came a second PCR, run for roughly 7 to 12 cycles, which used a sample-barcoded 5' primer along with a J-beta primer mix. Each CDR3 protein is one row after TCRdb ran MiXCR on the 5' RACE reads. Of around 850,000 distinct CDR3 sequences detected, about 34% appear once; the ten largest clones hold roughly 13%. The data belong to a study of blood T cells in healthy people across ages. Study-wide results and caveats: Per-million-T-cell TCR beta diversity fell roughly linearly with age.

The specimen sequenced was blood. The TCR comes from a man between 18 and 35 years old in good health. V usage is TRBV12-3 or TRBV12-4 and J usage is TRBJ2-3, with 9 bases aligning to TRBD2. The CDR3 bases are TGTGCCAGCACCGGACGACTAGCGGGCACAGATACGCAGTATTTT. Its protein product is CASTGRLAGTDTQYF.